These T cell receptor beta chains were read from a single sample in a study of shared clonotypes between healthy human individuals. Data came from immunoSEQ multiplex PCR; TCRdb stores just in-frame clones and leaves some out. Altogether fewer than 2.5 million clones are present, 93% being singletons, with the ten largest covering approximately 0.35%. Sequencing was done on a sample of naive CD4+ T cells from PBMCs. These receptor sequences come from a man between 18 and 29 years old in good health. Some clones in this sample may be carry-over from other donors' samples. CDR3s include the opening cysteine and the closing phenylalanine or tryptophan. Each record gives: V gene, clone size, J gene, D gene, CDR3 protein, CDR3 DNA. A D gene is named only where the DNA matches it firmly. Clone size is not always given. Where it is, it says once, few, many or a class for expanded clones.

TRBV4-1	-	TRBJ2-7	TRBD2	CASSQELAGGPTSIHF	TGCGCCAGCAGCCAAGAATTAGCGGGAGGTCCTACGAGCATTCACTTC
TRBV11-2	once	TRBJ2-1	TRBD2	CASSLGLAGGGDEQFF	TGTGCCAGCAGCTTAGGACTAGCGGGAGGCGGCGATGAGCAGTTCTTC
TRBV2	-	TRBJ2-7	-	CASTSSYEQYF	TGTGCCAGCACCAGTAGCTACGAGCAGTACTTC
TRBV19	-	TRBJ2-3	-	CASSMVGRLTDTQYF	TGTGCCAGTAGTATGGTTGGGCGGCTCACAGATACGCAGTATTTT
TRBV25-1	-	TRBJ2-7	TRBD1	CASRGDRGDYEQYF	TGTGCCAGCAGGGGTGACAGGGGGGACTACGAGCAGTACTTC
TRBV13	-	TRBJ2-7	-	CASSQGTSESSYEQYF	TGTGCCAGCAGCCAAGGGACGTCAGAGAGCTCCTACGAGCAGTACTTC
TRBV7-9	-	TRBJ2-5	-	CASSLQGREETQYF	TGTGCCAGCAGCTTACAGGGGCGCGAGGAGACCCAGTACTTC
TRBV5-1	-	TRBJ1-2	-	CASSLGGQTDYGYTF	TGCGCCAGCAGCTTGGGTGGGCAGACGGACTATGGCTACACCTTC
TRBV7-9	-	TRBJ2-5	TRBD1	CASSLGQGLDQETQYF	TGTGCCAGCAGCTTAGGACAGGGTCTTGACCAAGAGACCCAGTACTTC
TRBV4-2	-	TRBJ2-7	-	CASSQAPGLEQYF	TGTGCCAGCAGCCAAGCTCCAGGGCTCGAGCAGTACTTC
TRBV10-3	-	TRBJ2-1	TRBD1	CAISEGPGQQYNEQFF	TGTGCCATCAGTGAGGGCCCGGGACAGCAATACAATGAGCAGTTCTTC
TRBV11-2	-	TRBJ2-7	-	CASSPRWSGSSYEQYF	TGTGCCAGCAGCCCCCGCTGGAGCGGAAGCTCCTACGAGCAGTACTTC
TRBV5-1	-	TRBJ2-7	TRBD1	CASSLRGQGSYEQYF	TGCGCCAGCAGCTTAAGGGGACAGGGGTCCTACGAGCAGTACTTC
TRBV14	-	TRBJ1-1	-	CASSTNREVSEAFF	TGTGCCAGCAGCACTAACAGGGAAGTTAGCGAAGCTTTCTTT
TRBV14	-	TRBJ2-7	-	CASSQGSYEQYF	TGTGCCAGCAGCCAAGGCTCCTACGAGCAGTACTTC
TRBV27	-	TRBJ1-2	-	CAGRPRSLYGYTF	TGTGCCGGCCGCCCTAGAAGTTTGTATGGCTACACCTTC
TRBV18	-	TRBJ1-1	-	CASSPPRQAVNTEAFF	TGTGCCAGCTCACCACCGAGACAGGCCGTGAACACTGAAGCTTTCTTT